The 5 T cell receptor beta chains in this list originate from one sample, sequenced in a study of CD8+CD57+ T cells in acquired aplastic anemia. The patients chosen for sequencing had shown expansion of CD8+CD57+ cells (detected by flow cytometry). Genomic DNA provided the template from which TCR beta VDJ and CDR3 profiles were obtained. MiXCR, run by TCRdb on the reads, gives a single entry per CDR3 protein. The sample records more than 70,000 distinct CDR3 sequences, 60% to 75% being singletons. The specimen sequenced was sorted CD4+, CD8+, or CD8+CD57+ T cells (not recorded which) from PBMCs. Every receptor here comes from a human donor with aplastic anemia.

This chain links TRBV11-3 with TRBJ1-3, with D possibly TRBD1 on 6 matching bases. In germline, CDR1 is SGHNT, CDR2 YENEEA. V was pared by 6 bases and J by 4 bases, with 13 bases between. The CDR3 has 14 amino acids. The CDR3 spells CASSSLGAGNTIYF. CDR3 in DNA: TGTGCCAGCAGTTCTTTGGGGGCCGGAAACACCATATATTTT. Based on the CDR3 plus reference TRBV11-3 and TRBJ1-3, the full variable domain is EAGVVQSPRYKIIEKKQPVAFWCNPISGHNTLYWYLQNLGQGPELLIRYENEEAVDDSQLPKDRFSAERLKGVDSTLKIQPAELGDSAVYLCASSSLGAGNTIYFGEGSWLTVV.

The V gene is TRBV10-3, the J gene TRBJ1-3; D unresolved. The CDR3 runs to 16 residues. Trimming removed 0 bases from V and 0 bases from J, with 9 bases in between. Germline CDR1 reads ENHRY; CDR2 reads SYGVKD. The CDR3 protein is CAISESVRLSGNTIYF. The DNA for the CDR3 is TGTGCCATCAGTGAGTCGGTTAGGCTCTCTGGAAACACCATATATTTT.

The chain couples TRBV10-2 to TRBJ2-1; the D gene is possibly TRBD2 (5 bases). This CDR3 is 17 amino acids long. The germline V gene encodes CDR1 WSHSY and CDR2 SAAADI. V shed 3 bases and J shed 3 bases, with 18 bases lying between them. CDR3 sequence (DNA): TGCGCCAGCAGTGACTCGCTTCGGGCTAGCCACTACAATGAGCAGTTCTTC. Translated: CASSDSLRASHYNEQFF.

The chain links TRBV11-2 to TRBJ1-2, with unresolved D. The V and J ends lost 6 bases and 6 bases respectively, with 17 bases between them. Germline-derived CDR1 and CDR2 are SGHAT and FQNNGV. The CDR3 covers 14 residues. CDR3 coding DNA: TGTGCCAGCAGTCCCGGTCCAGCGGAACATGGCTACACCTTC. It yields the protein CASSPGPAEHGYTF. The full variable domain, with the rest looked up from reference TRBV11-2 and TRBJ1-2, is EAGVAQSPRYKIIEKRQSVAFWCNPISGHATLYWYQQILGQGPKLLIQFQNNGVVDDSQLPKDRFSAERLKGVDSTLKIQPAKLEDSAVYLCASSPGPAEHGYTFGSGTRLTVV.

The V call is TRBV11-2, the J call TRBJ2-7; D is perhaps TRBD2 (5 bases). The CDR3 extends over 14 amino acids. V lost 3 bases and J 7 bases, leaving 16 bases between the germline ends. CDR1 and CDR2 from the germline V gene are SGHAT and FQNNGV. In nucleotides, the CDR3 is TGTGCCAGCAGCTTCTCTATGGGAGTTCGGGAGCAGTACTTC. Amino acid sequence: CASSFSMGVREQYF. Using reference TRBV11-2 and TRBJ2-7 for the parts outside the CDR3, the full variable domain is EAGVAQSPRYKIIEKRQSVAFWCNPISGHATLYWYQQILGQGPKLLIQFQNNGVVDDSQLPKDRFSAERLKGVDSTLKIQPAKLEDSAVYLCASSFSMGVREQYFGPGTRLTVT.